This T cell receptor (beta chain) came from a study of control samples from healthy donors and cancer patients. CDR1 is MNHNS, CDR2 SASEGT, per germline. The CDR3 contains 10 residues. This clone was seen a handful of times. Germline and junction disagree at one end, which may indicate a read error. The repertoire was sequenced with immunoSEQ multiplex PCR; TCRdb's copy has only in-frame clones and lacks some. The sample lists approximately 100,000 clones; more than 75% were seen once. The sample was blood. The gene calls are TRBV6-1 and TRBJ2-7; no definite D call. The sequence came from a man between 60 and 75 years old in good health. The DNA for the CDR3 is TGTGCCAGCAGAGAAGGCGAGCAGTACTTC. Translating gives CASREGEQYF.